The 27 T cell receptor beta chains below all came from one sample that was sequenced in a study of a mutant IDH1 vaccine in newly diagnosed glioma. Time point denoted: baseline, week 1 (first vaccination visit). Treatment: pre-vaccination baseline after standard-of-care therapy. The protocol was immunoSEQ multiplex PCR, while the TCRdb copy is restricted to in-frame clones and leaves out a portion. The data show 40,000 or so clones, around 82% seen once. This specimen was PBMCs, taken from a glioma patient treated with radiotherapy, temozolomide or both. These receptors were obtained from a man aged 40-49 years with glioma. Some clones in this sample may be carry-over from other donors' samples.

The CDR3 spells CASATSTDTQYF. The CDR3 nucleotides read TGCGCCAGCGCGACTAGCACAGATACGCAGTATTTT. The V and J genes are TRBV5-1 and TRBJ2-3; D is unclear. The V gene lost 7 bases and the J gene lost 0 bases, with 6 bases spanning the gap. The CDR3 is made up of 12 amino acids. Germline CDR1 and CDR2: SGHRS and YFSETQ.

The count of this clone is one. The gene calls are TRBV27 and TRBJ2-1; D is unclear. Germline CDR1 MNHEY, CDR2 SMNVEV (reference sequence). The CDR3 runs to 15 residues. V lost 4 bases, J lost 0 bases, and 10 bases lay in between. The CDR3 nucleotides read TGTGCCAGCAGTTCGGAGTGGAGCTCCTACAATGAGCAGTTCTTC. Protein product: CASSSEWSSYNEQFF.

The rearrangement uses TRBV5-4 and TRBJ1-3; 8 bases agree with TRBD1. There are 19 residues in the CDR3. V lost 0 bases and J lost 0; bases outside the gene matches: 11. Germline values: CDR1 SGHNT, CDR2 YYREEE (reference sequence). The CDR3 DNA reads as TGTGCCAGCAGCTTGGGCGGGACAGGCCCTATTTTCTCTGGAAACACCATATATTTT. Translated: CASSLGGTGPIFSGNTIYF.

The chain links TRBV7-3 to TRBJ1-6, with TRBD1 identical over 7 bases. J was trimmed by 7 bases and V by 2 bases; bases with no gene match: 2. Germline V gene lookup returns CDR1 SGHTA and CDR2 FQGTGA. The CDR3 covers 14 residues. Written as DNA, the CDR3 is TGTGCCAGCAGCTTACGCAGGGGGAATTCACCCCTCCACTTT. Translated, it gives CASSLRRGNSPLHF.

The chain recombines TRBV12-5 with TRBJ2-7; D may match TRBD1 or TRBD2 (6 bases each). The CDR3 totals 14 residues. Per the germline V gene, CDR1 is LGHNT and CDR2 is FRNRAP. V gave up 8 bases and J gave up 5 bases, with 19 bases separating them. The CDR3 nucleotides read TGTGCTAGTAGGCTCGGGGGCCCGTTCAACGAGCAGTACTTC. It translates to CASRLGGPFNEQYF. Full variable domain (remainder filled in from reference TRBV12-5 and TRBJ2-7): DARVTQTPRHKVTEMGQEVTMRCQPILGHNTVFWYRQTMMQGLELLAYFRNRAPLDDSGMPKDRFSAEMPDATLATLKIQPSEPRDSAVYFCASRLGGPFNEQYFGPGTRLTVT.

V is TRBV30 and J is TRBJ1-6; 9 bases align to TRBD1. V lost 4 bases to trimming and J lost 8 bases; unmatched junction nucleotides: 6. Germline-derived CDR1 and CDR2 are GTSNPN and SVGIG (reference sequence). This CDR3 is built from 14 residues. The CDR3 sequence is CAWTTGTGYSPLHF. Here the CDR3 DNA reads TGTGCCTGGACTACCGGGACAGGGTATTCACCCCTCCACTTT.

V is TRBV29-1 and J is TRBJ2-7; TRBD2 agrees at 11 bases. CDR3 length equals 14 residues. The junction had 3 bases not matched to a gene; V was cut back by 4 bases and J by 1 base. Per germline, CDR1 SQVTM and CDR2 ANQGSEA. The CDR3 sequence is CSVGLAGSSYEQYF. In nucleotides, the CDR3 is TGCAGCGTTGGACTAGCGGGGTCGTCCTACGAGCAGTACTTC.

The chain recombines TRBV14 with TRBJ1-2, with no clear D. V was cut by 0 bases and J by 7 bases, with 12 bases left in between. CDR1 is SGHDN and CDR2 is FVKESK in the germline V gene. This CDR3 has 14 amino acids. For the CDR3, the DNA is TGTGCCAGCAGCCAAGATATAGGCACGGGTGGCTACACCTTC. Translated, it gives CASSQDIGTGGYTF.

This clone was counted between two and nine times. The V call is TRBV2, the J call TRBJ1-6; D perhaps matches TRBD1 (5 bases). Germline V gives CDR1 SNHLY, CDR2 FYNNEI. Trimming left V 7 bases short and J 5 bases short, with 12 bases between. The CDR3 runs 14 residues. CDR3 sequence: CASMKGENNSPLHF. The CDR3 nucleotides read TGTGCCAGCATGAAAGGGGAGAATAATTCACCCCTCCACTTT.

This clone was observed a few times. Here the CDR3 DNA reads TGTGCCAGCAGCTTCCACACAGATACGCAGTATTTT. Its translation: CASSFHTDTQYF. The chain recombines TRBV11-3 with TRBJ2-3; D is unclear. The germline V and J ends were trimmed by 3 bases and 2 bases, with 3 bases remaining between them. Germline assignment: CDR1 SGHNT and CDR2 YENEEA. This CDR3 comprises 12 residues.

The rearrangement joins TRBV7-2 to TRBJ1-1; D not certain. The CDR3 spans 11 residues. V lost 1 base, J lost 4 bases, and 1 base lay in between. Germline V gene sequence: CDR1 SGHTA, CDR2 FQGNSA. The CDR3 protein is CASSLVTEAFF. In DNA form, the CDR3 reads TGTGCCAGCAGCTTAGTCACTGAAGCTTTCTTT.

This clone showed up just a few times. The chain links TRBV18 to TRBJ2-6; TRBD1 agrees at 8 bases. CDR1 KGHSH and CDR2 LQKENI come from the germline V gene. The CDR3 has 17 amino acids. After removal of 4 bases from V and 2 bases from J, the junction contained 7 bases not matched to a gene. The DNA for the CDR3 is TGTGCCAGCTCACTAGGACAGGGAAGCGCTGGGGCCAACGTCCTGACTTTC. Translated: CASSLGQGSAGANVLTF.

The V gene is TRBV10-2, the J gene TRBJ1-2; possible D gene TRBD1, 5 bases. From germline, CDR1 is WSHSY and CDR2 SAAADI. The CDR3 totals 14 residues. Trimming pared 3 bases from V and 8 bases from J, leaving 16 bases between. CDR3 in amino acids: CASSDPTAGSGYTF. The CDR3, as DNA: TGCGCCAGCAGTGACCCGACAGCAGGGTCGGGCTACACCTTC.

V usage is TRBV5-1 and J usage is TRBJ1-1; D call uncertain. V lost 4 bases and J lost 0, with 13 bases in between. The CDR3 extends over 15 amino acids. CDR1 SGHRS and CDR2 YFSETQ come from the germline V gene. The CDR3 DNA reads TGCGCCAGCAGCGTGGATACGGGGATGAACACTGAAGCTTTCTTT. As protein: CASSVDTGMNTEAFF.

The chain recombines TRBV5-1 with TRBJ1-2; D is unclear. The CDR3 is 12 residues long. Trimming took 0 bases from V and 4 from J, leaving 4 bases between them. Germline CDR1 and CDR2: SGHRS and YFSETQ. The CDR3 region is CASSLAGYGYTF. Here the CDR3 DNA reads TGCGCCAGCAGCTTGGCTGGCTATGGCTACACCTTC.

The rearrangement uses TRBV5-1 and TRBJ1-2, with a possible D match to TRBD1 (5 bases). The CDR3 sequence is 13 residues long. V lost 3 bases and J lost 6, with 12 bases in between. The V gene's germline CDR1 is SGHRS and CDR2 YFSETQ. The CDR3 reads CASSSGTVDGYTF. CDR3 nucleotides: TGCGCCAGCAGCTCAGGGACGGTCGATGGCTACACCTTC.

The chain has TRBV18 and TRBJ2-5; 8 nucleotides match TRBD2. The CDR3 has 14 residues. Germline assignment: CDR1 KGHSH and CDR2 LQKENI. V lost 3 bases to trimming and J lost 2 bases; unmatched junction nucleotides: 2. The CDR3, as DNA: TGTGCCAGCTCACCTCGGGGGGGGCAAGAGACCCAGTACTTC. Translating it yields CASSPRGGQETQYF. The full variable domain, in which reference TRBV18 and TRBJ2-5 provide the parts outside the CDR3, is NAGVMQNPRHLVRRRGQEARLRCSPMKGHSHVYWYRQLPEEGLKFMVYLQKENIIDESGMPKERFSAEFPKEGPSILRIQQVVRGDSAAYFCASSPRGGQETQYFGPGTRLLVL.

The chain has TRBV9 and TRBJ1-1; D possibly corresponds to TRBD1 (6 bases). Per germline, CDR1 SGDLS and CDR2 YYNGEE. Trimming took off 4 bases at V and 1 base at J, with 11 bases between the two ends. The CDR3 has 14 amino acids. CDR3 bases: TGTGCCAGCAGCCGACAGGACAAGAACACTGAAGCTTTCTTT. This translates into CASSRQDKNTEAFF.

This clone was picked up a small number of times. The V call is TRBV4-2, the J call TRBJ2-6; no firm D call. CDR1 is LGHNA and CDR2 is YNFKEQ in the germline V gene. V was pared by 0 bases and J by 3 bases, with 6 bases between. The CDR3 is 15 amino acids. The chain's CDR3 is CASSQEALGANVLTF. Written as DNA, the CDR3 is TGTGCCAGCAGCCAAGAAGCTCTTGGGGCCAACGTCCTGACTTTC.

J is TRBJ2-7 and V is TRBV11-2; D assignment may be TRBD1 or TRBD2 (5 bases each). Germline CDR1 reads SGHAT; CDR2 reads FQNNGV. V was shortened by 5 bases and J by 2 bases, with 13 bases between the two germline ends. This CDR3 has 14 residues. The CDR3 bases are TGTGCCAGCAGCCCCGGGACGTTAGCCTACGAGCAGTACTTC. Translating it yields CASSPGTLAYEQYF.

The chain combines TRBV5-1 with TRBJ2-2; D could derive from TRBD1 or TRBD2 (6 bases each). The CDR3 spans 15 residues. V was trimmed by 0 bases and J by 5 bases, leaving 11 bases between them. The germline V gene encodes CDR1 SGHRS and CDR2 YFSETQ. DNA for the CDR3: TGCGCCAGCAGCTTGGGGGGGGCGCGGACCGGGGAGCTGTTTTTT. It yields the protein CASSLGGARTGELFF.

The CDR3, as DNA: TGTGCCAGCAGCGCCGACGGGGGTGGGGGAGAGACCCAGTACTTC. Protein product: CASSADGGGGETQYF. V usage is TRBV9 and J usage is TRBJ2-5; D possibly corresponds to TRBD2 (6 bases). CDR3 length: 15 amino acids. Germline-derived CDR1 and CDR2 are SGDLS and YYNGEE. V was shortened by 3 bases and J by 4 bases, with 16 bases between the two germline ends.

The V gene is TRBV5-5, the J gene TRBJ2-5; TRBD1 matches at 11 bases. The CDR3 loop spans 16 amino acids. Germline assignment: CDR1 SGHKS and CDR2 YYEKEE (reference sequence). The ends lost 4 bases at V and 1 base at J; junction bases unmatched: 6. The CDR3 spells CASSADRGLLQETQYF. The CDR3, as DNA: TGTGCCAGCAGCGCGGACAGGGGGCTACTCCAAGAGACCCAGTACTTC.

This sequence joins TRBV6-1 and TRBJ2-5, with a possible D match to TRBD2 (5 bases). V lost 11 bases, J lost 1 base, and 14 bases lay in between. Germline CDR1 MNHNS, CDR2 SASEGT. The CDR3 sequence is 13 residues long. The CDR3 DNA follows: TGTGCCGGCGGAGGTCGGTTCCAAGAGACCCAGTACTTC. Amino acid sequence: CAGGGRFQETQYF.

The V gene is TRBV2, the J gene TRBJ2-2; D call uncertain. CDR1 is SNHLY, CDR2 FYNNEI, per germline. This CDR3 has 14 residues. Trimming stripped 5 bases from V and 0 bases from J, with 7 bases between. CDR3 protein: CASSLRANTGELFF. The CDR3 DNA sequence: TGTGCCAGCAGTTTACGGGCGAACACCGGGGAGCTGTTTTTT.

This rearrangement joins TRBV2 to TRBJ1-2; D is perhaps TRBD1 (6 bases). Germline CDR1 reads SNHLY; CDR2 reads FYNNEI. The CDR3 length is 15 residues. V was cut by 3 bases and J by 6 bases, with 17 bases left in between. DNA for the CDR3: TGTGCCAGCAGTGATCGTGGACAGACACCACATGGCTACACCTTC. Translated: CASSDRGQTPHGYTF.

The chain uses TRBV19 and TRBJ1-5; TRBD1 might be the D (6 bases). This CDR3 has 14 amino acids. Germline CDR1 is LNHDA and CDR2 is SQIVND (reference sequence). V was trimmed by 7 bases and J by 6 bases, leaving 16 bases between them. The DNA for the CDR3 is TGTGCCAGTAATCAACAGGGAGTTGGTCAGCCCCAGCATTTT. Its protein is CASNQQGVGQPQHF.